This T cell receptor (beta chain) appears in the sequencing data of a study of EBV T-cell therapy then PD-1 blockade in nasopharyngeal carcinoma (dated by TCRdb to the early 2020s). According to the study, the label for this sample's time point signals: 266 days after commencement of treatment, after nivolumab therapy. The treatment or condition label corresponds to: AdE1-LMPpoly-expanded autologous EBV-specific T-cell therapy followed by anti-PD-1 nivolumab. For CDR1 and CDR2, the germline V gene lists MGHDK and SYGVNS. V lost 8 bases and J lost 1 base; the stretch between them is 12 bases long. The CDR3, from cysteine to phenylalanine, totals 14 residues. The retained sequence is limited to the CDR3, 42 bases, with the frame set at the first base. Of note for this clone: Its recognized antigen is unknown. Base qualities are not provided; no much larger clone lies one nucleotide away.

Genomic DNA was extracted from sorted cells using the Qiagen DNeasy Kit. The immunoSEQ platform was used for deep sequencing of the TCR beta chain. On the study's bioinformatics: Repertoire data analysis was performed with the immunoSEQ Analyzer software. The clones in this table, taken by TCRdb from immuneACCESS, are in-frame only. Not every clone is retained; where verified, under half of the shortfall comes from an unresolved V gene, and the cause of the rest is unknown. V, J and clone size are those of that table, while D and trimming were read from the DNA. The sample includes fewer than 25,000 clones, with 80% to 90% observed a single time. The leading ten clones occupy more than 25% of the sample.

The sequence joins TRBV25-1 to TRBJ1-3; no D gene call is confident. Sequences were derived from CD8+ T cells from blood, sampled at day 266 from a patient whose treatment included autologous EBV-specific T cells and nivolumab. The TCR was taken from a man aged 40-55 years with nasopharyngeal carcinoma. The CDR3 reads CASGMGTSGNTIYF. In nucleotide form, the sequence is TGTGCCAGCGGAATGGGTACTTCTGGAAACACCATATATTTT.